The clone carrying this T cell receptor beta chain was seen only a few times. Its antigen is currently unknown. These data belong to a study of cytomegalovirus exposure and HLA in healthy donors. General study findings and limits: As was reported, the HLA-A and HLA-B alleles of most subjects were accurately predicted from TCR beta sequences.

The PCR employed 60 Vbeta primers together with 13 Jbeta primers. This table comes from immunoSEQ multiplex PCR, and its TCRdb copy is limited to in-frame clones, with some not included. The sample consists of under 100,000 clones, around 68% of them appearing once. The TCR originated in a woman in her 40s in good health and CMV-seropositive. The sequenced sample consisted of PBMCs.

This CDR3 reads CASSPWTGDAEAFF. CDR3 bases: TGTGCCAGCAGTCCGTGGACAGGGGACGCTGAAGCTTTCTTT. The V call is TRBV6-5, the J call TRBJ1-1; 9 nucleotides line up with TRBD1. Germline lookup yields CDR1 MNHEY and CDR2 SVGAGI. This CDR3 has 14 amino acids. Trimming removed 5 bases from V and 6 bases from J; junction bases left unmatched: 7.